These T cell receptor beta chains were read from a single sample in a study of radiation and T cells in renal cell carcinoma. Some clones are missing from TCRdb's copy, which holds only in-frame ones; the method was immunoSEQ multiplex PCR. The sample carries 150,000 to 200,000 clones, roughly 90% recorded once. Sequences were derived from blood, sampled from a patient whose treatment included radiotherapy and nephrectomy. Every receptor here comes from a woman aged 50 to 60 with renal cell carcinoma. CDR3s include the opening cysteine and the closing phenylalanine or tryptophan. The order of the fields is V gene, clone size, J gene, D gene, CDR3 protein, CDR3 DNA. D genes are given only for firm matches. Clone size is given for some rows only: seen once, a few or many times, or a class if the clone is expanded.

v_call: TRBV11-1; clone_size: -; j_call: TRBJ1-1; d_call: -; cdr3_aa: CASSRGTEAFF; cdr3_nt: TGTGCCAGCAGCCGGGGCACTGAAGCTTTCTTT
v_call: TRBV4-1; clone_size: -; j_call: TRBJ2-2; d_call: -; cdr3_aa: CASSQLDLIVAGELFF; cdr3_nt: TGCGCCAGCAGCCAGCTAGATCTGATTGTGGCCGGGGAGCTGTTTTTT
v_call: TRBV21-1; clone_size: -; j_call: TRBJ1-3; d_call: -; cdr3_aa: CASSKGRTGWNTIYF; cdr3_nt: TGTGCCAGCAGCAAAGGCCGGACAGGGTGGAACACCATATATTTT
v_call: TRBV5-1; clone_size: -; j_call: TRBJ1-1; d_call: -; cdr3_aa: CASSSLTGDTEAFF; cdr3_nt: TGCGCCAGCAGCTCTCTAACTGGGGACACTGAAGCTTTCTTT
v_call: TRBV6-5; clone_size: -; j_call: TRBJ1-1; d_call: -; cdr3_aa: CASSTFRGATEAFF; cdr3_nt: TGTGCCAGCAGTACCTTCCGGGGGGCCACTGAAGCTTTCTTT
v_call: TRBV14; clone_size: -; j_call: TRBJ1-6; d_call: TRBD1; cdr3_aa: CASSRSGGWSPLHF; cdr3_nt: TGTGCCAGCAGCCGGTCAGGGGGCTGGTCACCCCTCCACTTT
v_call: TRBV5-1; clone_size: -; j_call: TRBJ2-3; d_call: TRBD1; cdr3_aa: CASSFLGGTGFTDTQYF; cdr3_nt: TGCGCCAGCAGCTTCTTAGGGGGGACAGGATTTACAGATACGCAGTATTTT
v_call: TRBV9; clone_size: once; j_call: TRBJ2-2; d_call: -; cdr3_aa: CASSVLGGNTGELFF; cdr3_nt: TGTGCCAGCAGCGTCCTCGGGGGGAACACCGGGGAGCTGTTTTTT
v_call: TRBV12-2; clone_size: -; j_call: TRBJ1-5; d_call: -; cdr3_aa: CASRFKYSNQPQHF; cdr3_nt: TGTGCAAGTCGTTTCAAATATAGCAATCAGCCCCAGCATTTT
v_call: TRBV6-4; clone_size: -; j_call: TRBJ2-3; d_call: TRBD1; cdr3_aa: CASKVTGDSGTQYF; cdr3_nt: TGTGCCAGCAAGGTGACCGGGGACAGTGGGACGCAGTATTTT
v_call: TRBV2; clone_size: -; j_call: TRBJ1-4; d_call: -; cdr3_aa: CASRGPVEEKLFF; cdr3_nt: TGTGCCAGCAGGGGACCCGTAGAGGAAAAACTGTTTTTT
v_call: TRBV19; clone_size: -; j_call: TRBJ1-4; d_call: -; cdr3_aa: CASSSLGGEKLFF; cdr3_nt: TGTGCCAGTAGTTCTCTTGGGGGTGAAAAACTGTTTTTT
v_call: TRBV18; clone_size: -; j_call: TRBJ2-7; d_call: -; cdr3_aa: CASSPISTRGGEQYF; cdr3_nt: TGTGCCAGCTCACCAATTTCGACTAGGGGTGGCGAGCAGTACTTC
v_call: TRBV5-1; clone_size: -; j_call: TRBJ2-3; d_call: -; cdr3_aa: CASSLEGITDTQYF; cdr3_nt: TGCGCCAGCAGCTTGGAGGGGATCACAGATACGCAGTATTTT
v_call: TRBV7-9; clone_size: -; j_call: TRBJ2-3; d_call: TRBD2; cdr3_aa: CASSPKRGGTDTQYF; cdr3_nt: TGTGCCAGCAGCCCCAAGCGGGGCGGTACAGATACGCAGTATTTT
v_call: TRBV2; clone_size: once; j_call: TRBJ2-2; d_call: TRBD2; cdr3_aa: CASNKGSGGRNTGELFF; cdr3_nt: TGTGCCAGCAACAAGGGCAGCGGGGGGCGAAACACCGGGGAGCTGTTTTTT
v_call: TRBV5-4; clone_size: -; j_call: TRBJ2-2; d_call: TRBD2; cdr3_aa: CASSHGGRGGSGELFF; cdr3_nt: TGTGCCAGCAGTCATGGAGGGCGGGGAGGGTCCGGGGAGCTGTTTTTT
v_call: TRBV6-5; clone_size: -; j_call: TRBJ1-5; d_call: -; cdr3_aa: CASRVSGFGQPQHF; cdr3_nt: TGTGCCAGCAGGGTAAGCGGTTTTGGTCAGCCCCAGCATTTT
v_call: TRBV5-1; clone_size: -; j_call: TRBJ1-2; d_call: -; cdr3_aa: CASSLAGEYGYTF; cdr3_nt: TGCGCCAGCAGCTTGGCCGGAGAGTATGGCTACACCTTC
v_call: TRBV6-5; clone_size: -; j_call: TRBJ2-2; d_call: -; cdr3_aa: CATRPPSNTGELFF; cdr3_nt: TGTGCCACAAGACCCCCAAGTAACACCGGGGAGCTGTTTTTT
v_call: TRBV9; clone_size: -; j_call: TRBJ1-6; d_call: TRBD1; cdr3_aa: CASSTRTGYNSPLHF; cdr3_nt: TGTGCCAGCAGCACGCGGACAGGGTATAATTCACCCCTCCACTTT
v_call: TRBV15; clone_size: -; j_call: TRBJ1-1; d_call: TRBD1; cdr3_aa: CATNLGQGIGTEAFF; cdr3_nt: TGTGCCACCAACCTCGGACAGGGAATCGGCACTGAAGCTTTCTTT
v_call: TRBV7-2; clone_size: -; j_call: TRBJ2-5; d_call: TRBD1; cdr3_aa: CASSSPHYRGRQETQYF; cdr3_nt: TGTGCCAGCAGCTCCCCTCATTACAGGGGTCGTCAAGAGACCCAGTACTTC
v_call: TRBV28; clone_size: -; j_call: TRBJ1-3; d_call: TRBD1; cdr3_aa: CASSLSQTGSIYF; cdr3_nt: TGTGCCAGCAGTTTATCCCAGACAGGGTCCATATATTTT
v_call: TRBV6-5; clone_size: -; j_call: TRBJ1-2; d_call: -; cdr3_aa: CASSYSLGRARGYTF; cdr3_nt: TGTGCCAGCAGTTACTCCCTCGGCAGGGCGAGGGGCTACACCTTC
v_call: TRBV6-1; clone_size: -; j_call: TRBJ2-1; d_call: TRBD2; cdr3_aa: CASSEGLAGPYQQFF; cdr3_nt: TGTGCCAGCAGTGAAGGACTAGCGGGGCCATATCAGCAGTTCTTC
v_call: TRBV10-2; clone_size: -; j_call: TRBJ2-3; d_call: TRBD2; cdr3_aa: CASGTSGGADTQYF; cdr3_nt: TGCGCCAGCGGAACTAGCGGGGGGGCAGATACGCAGTATTTT
v_call: TRBV4-3; clone_size: -; j_call: TRBJ2-1; d_call: -; cdr3_aa: CASSQVGRLSAVPYNEQFF; cdr3_nt: TGCGCCAGCAGCCAAGTGGGTAGGCTTTCGGCAGTCCCGTACAATGAGCAGTTCTTC
v_call: TRBV30; clone_size: -; j_call: TRBJ1-5; d_call: -; cdr3_aa: CAWRAGPNQPQHF; cdr3_nt: TGTGCCTGGAGGGCAGGGCCCAATCAGCCCCAGCATTTT
v_call: TRBV19; clone_size: -; j_call: TRBJ2-1; d_call: TRBD1; cdr3_aa: CASNDRGPYNEQFF; cdr3_nt: TGTGCCAGTAATGACAGGGGGCCATACAATGAGCAGTTCTTC
v_call: TRBV6-6; clone_size: once; j_call: TRBJ1-1; d_call: TRBD1; cdr3_aa: CASSYAGGGEAFF; cdr3_nt: TGTGCCAGCAGTTACGCAGGGGGAGGTGAAGCTTTCTTT
v_call: TRBV23-1; clone_size: -; j_call: TRBJ1-5; d_call: -; cdr3_aa: CASSHSQDNQPQHF; cdr3_nt: TGCGCCAGCAGTCACAGTCAGGACAATCAGCCCCAGCATTTT
v_call: TRBV30; clone_size: -; j_call: TRBJ2-7; d_call: TRBD1; cdr3_aa: CAWRVRRDRDYEQYF; cdr3_nt: TGTGCCTGGAGGGTACGCCGGGACAGAGACTACGAGCAGTACTTC
v_call: TRBV7-2; clone_size: -; j_call: TRBJ2-5; d_call: -; cdr3_aa: CASSLAGAQETQYF; cdr3_nt: TGTGCCAGCAGCTTGGCGGGGGCCCAAGAGACCCAGTACTTC
v_call: TRBV19; clone_size: once; j_call: TRBJ1-4; d_call: -; cdr3_aa: CASSSPGATNEKLFF; cdr3_nt: TGTGCCAGTAGTAGTCCGGGCGCGACTAATGAAAAACTGTTTTTT
v_call: TRBV7-2; clone_size: -; j_call: TRBJ1-1; d_call: -; cdr3_aa: CASTEVTEAFF; cdr3_nt: TGTGCCAGCACTGAGGTAACTGAAGCTTTCTTT
v_call: TRBV19; clone_size: -; j_call: TRBJ1-5; d_call: TRBD1; cdr3_aa: CASSSTQDRVNQPQHF; cdr3_nt: TGTGCCAGTAGTTCAACCCAGGACAGGGTGAATCAGCCCCAGCATTTT
v_call: TRBV5-1; clone_size: -; j_call: TRBJ2-5; d_call: TRBD1; cdr3_aa: CASRGTGGPQETQYF; cdr3_nt: TGCGCCAGCAGGGGAACAGGGGGCCCCCAAGAGACCCAGTACTTC
v_call: TRBV4-3; clone_size: -; j_call: TRBJ2-6; d_call: TRBD1; cdr3_aa: CASSQDSPRRQGAPGANVLTF; cdr3_nt: TGCGCCAGCAGCCAAGATAGTCCCCGACGACAGGGGGCGCCTGGGGCCAACGTCCTGACTTTC
v_call: TRBV7-2; clone_size: -; j_call: TRBJ2-5; d_call: TRBD2; cdr3_aa: CASSPASGVQETQYF; cdr3_nt: TGTGCCAGCAGCCCCGCTAGCGGGGTACAAGAGACCCAGTACTTC
v_call: TRBV7-9; clone_size: -; j_call: TRBJ1-1; d_call: -; cdr3_aa: CASSLRSQSRRLSSEAFF; cdr3_nt: TGTGCCAGCAGCTTAAGGTCTCAATCCAGGCGATTGTCATCTGAAGCTTTCTTT
v_call: TRBV19; clone_size: -; j_call: TRBJ2-3; d_call: TRBD2; cdr3_aa: CASSAGLVDTQYF; cdr3_nt: TGTGCCAGTAGTGCCGGACTAGTAGATACGCAGTATTTT
v_call: TRBV7-2; clone_size: -; j_call: TRBJ2-5; d_call: -; cdr3_aa: CASSLAAQFAETQYF; cdr3_nt: TGTGCCAGCAGCTTAGCGGCGCAGTTCGCGGAGACCCAGTACTTC
v_call: TRBV5-4; clone_size: -; j_call: TRBJ1-2; d_call: TRBD1; cdr3_aa: CASSPQGAPHGYTF; cdr3_nt: TGTGCCAGCAGCCCACAGGGGGCCCCGCATGGCTACACCTTC
v_call: TRBV2; clone_size: few; j_call: TRBJ1-3; d_call: -; cdr3_aa: CASSELISGNTIYF; cdr3_nt: TGTGCCAGCAGTGAATTAATCTCTGGAAACACCATATATTTT
v_call: TRBV6-6; clone_size: -; j_call: TRBJ2-5; d_call: -; cdr3_aa: CASSYLTDQYF; cdr3_nt: TGTGCCAGCAGTTACCTGACTGACCAGTACTTC
v_call: TRBV30; clone_size: -; j_call: TRBJ1-1; d_call: -; cdr3_aa: CAWRENREGTEAFF; cdr3_nt: TGTGCCTGGAGGGAAAACAGGGAGGGCACTGAAGCTTTCTTT
v_call: TRBV28; clone_size: -; j_call: TRBJ1-2; d_call: -; cdr3_aa: CASIFGAGRDGYTF; cdr3_nt: TGTGCCAGCATCTTCGGGGCAGGGCGTGATGGCTACACCTTC
v_call: TRBV19; clone_size: -; j_call: TRBJ2-7; d_call: -; cdr3_aa: CASSIGKTAFYEQYF; cdr3_nt: TGTGCCAGTAGTATAGGCAAGACAGCATTCTACGAGCAGTACTTC